What follows are 13 T cell receptor beta chains derived from one specimen sequenced in a study of blood T cells in healthy people across ages. With a J-beta primer mix and a sample-barcoded 5' primer, a second PCR ran about 6 to 11 cycles. TCRdb processed the 5' RACE reads anew with MiXCR; each CDR3 protein has one entry. The sample has approximately 940,000 distinct CDR3 sequences; 45% to 50% are singletons. The sample was blood. These TCRs come from a man between 25 and 39 years old in good health.

J is TRBJ2-7 and V is TRBV5-1; the D gene is possibly TRBD1 (6 bases). This CDR3 is built from 14 residues. V dropped 0 bases and J dropped 5 bases, with 12 bases sitting between them. Germline CDR1 and CDR2: SGHRS and YFSETQ. The CDR3 region is CASSLGGPLNEQYF. CDR3 DNA: TGCGCCAGCAGCTTGGGGGGGCCCCTCAACGAGCAGTACTTC. Using reference TRBV5-1 and TRBJ2-7 for the parts outside the CDR3, the full variable domain is KAGVTQTPRYLIKTRGQQVTLSCSPISGHRSVSWYQQTPGQGLQFLFEYFSETQRNKGNFPGRFSGRQFSNSRSEMNVSTLELGDSALYLCASSLGGPLNEQYFGPGTRLTVT.

The chain has TRBV7-9 and TRBJ2-1; 7 bases line up with TRBD1. This CDR3 spans 16 amino acids. The germline V gene has CDR1 SEHNR and CDR2 FQNEAQ (reference sequence). V trimming: 5 bases; J trimming: 4 bases; junction bases outside the gene matches: 11. The CDR3, as DNA: TGTGCCAGCAGCACCCGAGAGGTGGACAGGTACAATGAGCAGTTCTTC. Encoded protein: CASSTREVDRYNEQFF.

To note about this clonotype: This likely comes from a read error, as the CDR3 has no conserved phenylalanine or tryptophan at its end. The DNA is omitted, as the CDR3 cannot be located on it reliably, and the CDR3 follows TCRdb's listing. The CDR3 here is CASSLNREGGYTFGS. The chain employs TRBV7-9 and TRBJ2-5; TRBD1 is taken as the D call from the table, unchecked against the DNA. CDR1 and CDR2 from the germline V gene are SEHNR and FQNEAQ (reference sequence). From its first to its last residue, the CDR3 has 15 amino acids.

V and J are TRBV7-2 and TRBJ2-7; tentative D call: TRBD2 (6 bases). Germline V gene lookup returns CDR1 SGHTA and CDR2 FQGNSA. V was shortened by 2 bases and J by 10 bases, with 21 bases between the two germline ends. This CDR3 has 15 residues. The CDR3 DNA follows: TGTGCCAGCAGCTTAACCGGGACTCACTACGGGGACCAGTACTTC. It specifies CASSLTGTHYGDQYF.

Only a few counts were recorded for this clonotype. The chain uses TRBV6-1 and TRBJ2-7; TRBD2 agrees at 8 bases. The V gene end was trimmed by 1 base and the J gene end by 6 bases; junction bases not matched to a gene: 8. Looked up from germline, CDR1 is MNHNS and CDR2 is SASEGT. The CDR3 contains 15 residues. CDR3 protein: CASSEGGGITSEQYF. CDR3 bases: TGTGCCAGCAGTGAAGGCGGGGGGATCACCTCCGAGCAGTACTTC.

This clonotype was counted a few times. The chain couples TRBV6-4 to TRBJ2-1; 7 bases match TRBD2. CDR1 MRHNA and CDR2 SNTAGT come from the germline V gene. This CDR3 is built from 14 residues. With 10 bases clipped from V and 0 bases from J, the junction kept 6 bases outside the gene matches. The CDR3 here is CATRLAASYNEQFF. In DNA, the CDR3 is TGTGCCACCAGACTAGCAGCCTCCTACAATGAGCAGTTCTTC.

In this sample, this clonotype turned up a few times. CDR3 in amino acids: CSVEDSGQPQHF. In DNA form, the CDR3 reads TGCAGCGTTGAAGATTCTGGTCAGCCCCAGCATTTT. J is TRBJ1-5 and V is TRBV29-1; D is undetermined. V lost 0 bases, J lost 6 bases, and 6 bases lay in between. The germline CDR1 and CDR2 sequences are SQVTM and ANQGSEA. The CDR3 runs 12 residues.

This clonotype was detected a few times. The V call is TRBV12-3 or TRBV12-4, the J call TRBJ2-3, with TRBD2 matching 7 bases. The ends lost 7 bases at V and 5 bases at J; junction bases unmatched: 12. The CDR3 consists of 15 residues. The CDR3 nucleotides read TGTGCCAGCACCGGACCGCTGGGGGAGGGAGATACGCAGTATTTT. Its translation is CASTGPLGEGDTQYF.

The V gene is TRBV20-1, the J gene TRBJ2-1, with 10 positions matching TRBD2. Trimming took 3 bases from V and 6 from J; bases not matched to a gene: 8. CDR1 DFQATT and CDR2 SNEGSKA come from the germline V gene (reference sequence). The CDR3 sequence is 15 residues long. DNA of the CDR3: TGCAGTGCTAGGCCGACTAGCGGGCCAGTCAATGAGCAGTTCTTC. It is translated as CSARPTSGPVNEQFF.

This clonotype occurred a few times. The J gene is TRBJ1-1, the V gene TRBV29-1, with no clear D. The V end lost 3 bases, the J end lost 0 bases, and 8 bases lay between the germline ends. CDR1 and CDR2 from the germline V gene are SQVTM and ANQGSEA. This CDR3 spans 13 amino acids. This CDR3 reads CSVEVSMNTEAFF. In nucleotides, the CDR3 is TGCAGCGTTGAGGTGAGCATGAACACTGAAGCTTTCTTT. The full variable domain, its missing parts supplied by reference TRBV29-1 and TRBJ1-1, is SAVISQKPSRDICQRGTSLTIQCQVDSQVTMMFWYRQQPGQSLTLIATANQGSEATYESGFVIDKFPISRPNLTFSTLTVSNMSPEDSSIYLCSVEVSMNTEAFFGQGTRLTVV.

This clonotype was counted a few times. This may come from a read error, since a much larger clone is one base off. The chain uses TRBV20-1 and TRBJ1-5, with D perhaps matching TRBD1 (5 bases). CDR3 length equals 14 residues. Trimming removed 1 base from V and 2 bases from J, with 9 bases in between. The V gene's germline CDR1 is DFQATT and CDR2 SNEGSKA (reference sequence). The CDR3 DNA follows: TGCAGTGCTAGAGCTGGACATCGCAATCAGCCCCAGCATTTT. This translates into CSARAGHRNQPQHF.

The chain employs TRBV30 and TRBJ1-3; D is ambiguous. The V end lost 2 bases, the J end lost 0 bases, and 14 bases lay between the germline ends. Germline lookup yields CDR1 GTSNPN and CDR2 SVGIG (reference sequence). This CDR3 has 16 residues. The CDR3 bases are TGTGCCTGGAGTCGCCATCTGCTGAGCTCTGGAAACACCATATATTTT. Protein sequence: CAWSRHLLSSGNTIYF. The variable domain in full, with the rest retrieved from reference TRBV30 and TRBJ1-3, is SQTIHQWPATLVQPVGSPLSLECTVEGTSNPNLYWYRQAAGRGLQLLFYSVGIGQISSEVPQNLSASRPQDRQFILSSKKLLLSDSGFYLCAWSRHLLSSGNTIYFGEGSWLTVV.

The V and J genes are TRBV21-1 and TRBJ1-1. TRBV21-1 is a recognized pseudogene. This CDR3 region has 12 residues. The CDR3 sequence: CTSSSRALEAFF. In DNA form, the CDR3 reads TGTACCAGCAGCTCCCGGGCCCTCGAAGCTTTCTTT.